The clone carrying this T cell receptor beta chain came up once. This specimen comes from a study of OX40 agonist ivuxolimab in advanced cancers. Background on the study: Patients with hepatocellular carcinoma, melanoma, renal cell or head and neck cancer made up the dose-escalation patients.

Using immunoSEQ multiplex PCR, the repertoire was profiled, and TCRdb retains in-frame clones only, with some absent. The sample contains roughly 28,000 clones, roughly 86% of which appear only once. Germline CDR1 reads SEHNR; CDR2 reads FQNEAQ (reference sequence). The CDR3 length is 15 residues. V dropped 5 bases and J dropped 1 base, with 12 bases sitting between them. The chain combines TRBV7-9 with TRBJ2-1, with D unclear. Specimen: CD4+ or CD8+ T cells sorted from blood, collected in a trial of the OX40 agonist ivuxolimab. This TCR came from an adult with an advanced solid tumor such as melanoma, head and neck, liver or kidney cancer. The CDR3 nucleotides read TGTGCCAGCAGCCCTCCGAGTTATTCCTACAATGAGCAGTTCTTC. Translating it yields CASSPPSYSYNEQFF.